This entry describes one T cell receptor (beta chain). The sample is drawn from a study of blood T cell repertoires in COVID-19. Turning to the study itself: The samples span acute and convalescent COVID-19 from the United States, Italy and Spain. From T cells, B-cell-depleted T cells, or PBMCs came the material, which was cDNA or gDNA.

How the authors handled the data: Amplified reference gene primers provided the basis for estimating nucleated cell counts. Measured with immunoSEQ multiplex PCR; TCRdb has only the in-frame clones, and not every one. D and trimming were read from the DNA, whereas the V and J calls and clone size are those reported in that table. The table lists over 150,000 clones, about 91% of them singletons. CDR1 is SGHTS and CDR2 is YDEGEE in the germline V gene. The CDR3 has 13 amino acids. V lost 5 bases, J lost 7 bases, and 15 bases lay in between. The receptor's source is a woman in her sixties or seventies who had recovered from COVID-19. The V gene is TRBV5-8, the J gene TRBJ1-2; tentative D call: TRBD1 (6 bases). The material sequenced was peripheral blood. DNA for the CDR3: TGTGCCAGCAGTGTCCAGGGGATCTCTGGCTACACCTTC. Translation: CASSVQGISGYTF.